This T cell receptor (beta chain) comes out of a study of cytomegalovirus exposure and HLA in healthy donors. Looked up from germline, CDR1 is SNHLY and CDR2 is FYNNEI. The CDR3 spans 14 residues. Trimming left V 6 bases short and J 3 bases short, with 15 bases between. Study findings and constraints: Researchers counted around 160 TCR beta chains as cytomegalovirus-associated. Later analysis demonstrated an association between a missense DCLRE1C variant and TCR beta V- and J-gene trimming. In a later analysis, HLA-associated TCR beta chains were more clonally expanded than equally common others.

Notes on this clone: The antigen is unknown.

PCR involved 60 Vbeta and 13 Jbeta primers. The repertoire was sequenced with immunoSEQ multiplex PCR; TCRdb's copy has only in-frame clones and lacks some. This table holds around 150,000 clones, approximately 62% found once. J is TRBJ2-7 and V is TRBV2, with D possibly matching TRBD1 (6 bases). The origin of this receptor is a human donor in good health. The sequencing input was PBMCs. The CDR3 spells CASSEDSVGYEQYF. CDR3 coding DNA: TGTGCCAGCAGCGAGGACAGCGTCGGCTACGAGCAGTACTTC.